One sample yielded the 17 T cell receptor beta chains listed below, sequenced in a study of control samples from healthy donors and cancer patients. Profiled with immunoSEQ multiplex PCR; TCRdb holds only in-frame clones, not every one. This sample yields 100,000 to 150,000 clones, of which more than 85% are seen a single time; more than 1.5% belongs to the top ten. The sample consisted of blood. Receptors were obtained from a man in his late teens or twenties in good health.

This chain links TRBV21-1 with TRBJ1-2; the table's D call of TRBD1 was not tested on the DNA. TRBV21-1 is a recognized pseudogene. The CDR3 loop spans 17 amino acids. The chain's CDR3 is CASSKGSGGTGPVAYTF. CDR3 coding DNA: TGTGCCAGCAGCAAAGGTTCGGGGGGGACAGGGCCCGTTGCCTACACCTTC.

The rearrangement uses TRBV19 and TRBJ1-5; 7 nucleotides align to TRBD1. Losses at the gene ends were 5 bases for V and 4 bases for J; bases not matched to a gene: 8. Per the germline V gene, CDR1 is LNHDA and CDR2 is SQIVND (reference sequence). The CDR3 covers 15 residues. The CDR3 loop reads CASSGERQGNQPQHF. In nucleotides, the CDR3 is TGTGCCAGTAGTGGTGAGAGACAGGGAAATCAGCCCCAGCATTTT.

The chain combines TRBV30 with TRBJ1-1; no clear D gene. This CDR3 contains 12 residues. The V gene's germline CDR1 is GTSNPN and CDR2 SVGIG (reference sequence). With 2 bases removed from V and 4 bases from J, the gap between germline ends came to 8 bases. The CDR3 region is CAWSLGITEAFF. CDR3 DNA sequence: TGTGCCTGGAGTTTGGGGATCACTGAAGCTTTCTTT.

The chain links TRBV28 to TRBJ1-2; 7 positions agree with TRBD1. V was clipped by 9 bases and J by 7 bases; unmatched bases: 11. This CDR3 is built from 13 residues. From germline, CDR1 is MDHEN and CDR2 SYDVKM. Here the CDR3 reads CASLTGRALGYTF. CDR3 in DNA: TGTGCCAGTTTGACAGGGAGGGCTCTTGGCTACACCTTC.

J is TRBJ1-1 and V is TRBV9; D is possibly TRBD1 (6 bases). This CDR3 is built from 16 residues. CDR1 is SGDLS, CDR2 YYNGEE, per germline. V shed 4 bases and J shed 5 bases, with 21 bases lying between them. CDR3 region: CASSRRPTGLGTEAFF. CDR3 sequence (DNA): TGTGCCAGCAGCCGCAGACCGACAGGTCTCGGGACTGAAGCTTTCTTT.

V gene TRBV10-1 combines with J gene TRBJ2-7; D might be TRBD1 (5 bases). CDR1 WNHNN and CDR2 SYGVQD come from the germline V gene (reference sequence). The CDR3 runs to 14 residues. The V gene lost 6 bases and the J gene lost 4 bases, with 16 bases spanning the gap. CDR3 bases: TGCGCCAGCAGCCGAAGCAGGGATACATACGAGCAGTACTTC. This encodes CASSRSRDTYEQYF.

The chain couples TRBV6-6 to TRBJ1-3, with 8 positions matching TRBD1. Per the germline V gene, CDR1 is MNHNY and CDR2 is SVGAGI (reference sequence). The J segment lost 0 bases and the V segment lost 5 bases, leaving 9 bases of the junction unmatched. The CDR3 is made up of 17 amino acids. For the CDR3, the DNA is TGTGCCAGCAGTCACAAACCACAGGGGGTCTCTGGAAACACCATATATTTT. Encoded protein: CASSHKPQGVSGNTIYF.

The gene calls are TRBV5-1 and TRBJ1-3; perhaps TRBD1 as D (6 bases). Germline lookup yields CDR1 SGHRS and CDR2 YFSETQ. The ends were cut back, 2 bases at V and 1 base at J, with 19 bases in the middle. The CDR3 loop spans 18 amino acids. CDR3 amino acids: CASSFYAGAVTSGNTIYF. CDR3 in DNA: TGCGCCAGCAGCTTCTATGCAGGGGCAGTGACTTCTGGAAACACCATATATTTT. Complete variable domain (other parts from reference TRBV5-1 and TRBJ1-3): KAGVTQTPRYLIKTRGQQVTLSCSPISGHRSVSWYQQTPGQGLQFLFEYFSETQRNKGNFPGRFSGRQFSNSRSEMNVSTLELGDSALYLCASSFYAGAVTSGNTIYFGEGSWLTVV.

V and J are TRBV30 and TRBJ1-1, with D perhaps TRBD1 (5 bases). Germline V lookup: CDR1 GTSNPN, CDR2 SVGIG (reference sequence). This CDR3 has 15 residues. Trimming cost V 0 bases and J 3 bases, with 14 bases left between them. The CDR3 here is CAWSVRRGLDTEAFF. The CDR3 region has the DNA TGTGCCTGGAGTGTAAGAAGGGGATTGGACACTGAAGCTTTCTTT.

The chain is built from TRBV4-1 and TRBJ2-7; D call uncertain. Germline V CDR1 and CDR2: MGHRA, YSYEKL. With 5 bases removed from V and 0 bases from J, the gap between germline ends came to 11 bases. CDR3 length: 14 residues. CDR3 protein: CASSYYPSSYEQYF. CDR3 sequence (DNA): TGCGCCAGCAGCTACTACCCAAGCTCCTACGAGCAGTACTTC.

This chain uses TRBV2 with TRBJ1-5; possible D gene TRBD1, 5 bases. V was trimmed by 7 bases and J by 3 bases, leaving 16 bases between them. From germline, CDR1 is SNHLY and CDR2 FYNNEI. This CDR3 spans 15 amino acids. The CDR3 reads CASTVRDVDNQPQHF. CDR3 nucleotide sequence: TGTGCCAGCACTGTGAGGGACGTAGACAATCAGCCCCAGCATTTT.

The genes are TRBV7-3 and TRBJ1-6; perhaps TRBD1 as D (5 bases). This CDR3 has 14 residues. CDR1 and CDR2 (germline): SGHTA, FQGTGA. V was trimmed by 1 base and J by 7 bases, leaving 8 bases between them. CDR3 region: CASSLKQGNSPLHF. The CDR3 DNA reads TGTGCCAGCAGCTTAAAGCAGGGCAATTCACCCCTCCACTTT.

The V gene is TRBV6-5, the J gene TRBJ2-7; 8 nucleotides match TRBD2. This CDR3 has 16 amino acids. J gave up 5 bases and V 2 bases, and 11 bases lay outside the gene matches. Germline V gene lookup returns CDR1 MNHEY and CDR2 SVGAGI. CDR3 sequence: CASSYAHGGGIHEQYF. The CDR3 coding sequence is TGTGCCAGCAGTTACGCCCACGGGGGGGGCATCCACGAGCAGTACTTC.

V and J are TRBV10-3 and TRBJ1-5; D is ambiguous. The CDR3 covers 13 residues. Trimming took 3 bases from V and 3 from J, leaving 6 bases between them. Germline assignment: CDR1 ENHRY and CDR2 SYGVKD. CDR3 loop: CAISDSINQPQHF. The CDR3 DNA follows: TGTGCCATCAGTGACAGCATCAATCAGCCCCAGCATTTT.

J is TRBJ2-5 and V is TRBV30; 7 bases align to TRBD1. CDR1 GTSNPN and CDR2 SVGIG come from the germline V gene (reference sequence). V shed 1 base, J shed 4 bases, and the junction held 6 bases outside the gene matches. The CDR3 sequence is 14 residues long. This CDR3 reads CAWSGDDRVETQYF. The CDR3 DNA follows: TGTGCCTGGAGTGGGGACGACAGGGTAGAGACCCAGTACTTC.

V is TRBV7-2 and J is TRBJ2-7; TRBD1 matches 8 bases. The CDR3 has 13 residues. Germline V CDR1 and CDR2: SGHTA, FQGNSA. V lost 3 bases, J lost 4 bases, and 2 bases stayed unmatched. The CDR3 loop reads CASSFDRGYEQYF. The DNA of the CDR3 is TGTGCCAGCAGCTTTGACAGGGGTTACGAGCAGTACTTC.

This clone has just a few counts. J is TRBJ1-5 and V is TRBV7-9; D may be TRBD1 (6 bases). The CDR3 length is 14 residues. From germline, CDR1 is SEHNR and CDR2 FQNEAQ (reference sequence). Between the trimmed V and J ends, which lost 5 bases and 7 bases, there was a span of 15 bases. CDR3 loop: CASSVGGLAQPQHF. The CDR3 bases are TGTGCCAGCAGCGTAGGGGGTTTGGCACAGCCCCAGCATTTT. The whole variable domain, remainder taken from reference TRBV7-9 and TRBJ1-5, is DTGVSQNPRHKITKRGQNVTFRCDPISEHNRLYWYRQTLGQGPEFLTYFQNEAQLEKSRLLSDRFSAERPKGSFSTLEIQRTEQGDSAMYLCASSVGGLAQPQHFGDGTRLSIL.